This T cell receptor (beta chain) was observed in a study of response to subunit inactivated influenza vaccine. Whole-study findings and limits: A suggestion made by the authors is that each seasonal influenza vaccination recruits few new T cells.

TCRdb itself ran the RT-PCR reads through MiXCR, one entry per CDR3 protein. The sample holds around 470,000 distinct CDR3 sequences, less than 7.5% seen once. CDR1 and CDR2 (germline): SGHRS, YFSETQ. J gave up 1 base and V 3 bases, and 6 bases lay outside the gene matches. The CDR3 runs 15 residues. In this sample, this clonotype turned up many times. Its specificity is unknown. The chain recombines TRBV5-1 with TRBJ1-1; 7 bases align to TRBD1. The clonotype comes from a man between 50 and 75 years old who received an inactivated influenza vaccine. Sequenced here: PBMCs from blood, sampled less than 30 months after vaccination. CDR3 DNA: TGCGCCAGCAGCTGGGGACAGCGAACGAACACTGAAGCTTTCTTT. Translated: CASSWGQRTNTEAFF.